This T cell receptor (beta chain) came from a study of T cells after posttransplantation cyclophosphamide. Study-level points and caveats: Donor CD8+ memory clones often dominated recipient blood repertoires at later times. Skin or GI-infiltrating T cells shared few TRB sequences with blood.

Data came from immunoSEQ multiplex PCR; TCRdb stores just in-frame clones and leaves some out. The sample presents tens of thousands of clones, none singletons. This clone was counted ten times or more. Its specificity is not known. This CDR3 is also generated by other DNA sequences in the sample. Peripheral blood was collected from the related graft donor on the marrow donation day. Germline V gives CDR1 SGHRS, CDR2 YFSETQ. This CDR3 is 14 amino acids long. V was pared by 4 bases and J by 1 base, with 3 bases of the junction left unmatched. Material: PBMCs. This clonotype was obtained from a woman between 45 and 60 years old in good health and a related stem cell transplant donor. The chain joins TRBV5-1 to TRBJ1-2; TRBD1 matches at 8 bases. CDR3 residues: CASSPDRGNYGYTF. The DNA of the CDR3 is TGCGCCAGCAGCCCCGACAGGGGTAACTATGGCTACACCTTC.